This T cell receptor (beta chain) was obtained from a study of cytomegalovirus exposure and HLA in healthy donors. Study in general: There were fewer than 130 million unique TCR beta sequences, drawn from approximately 180 million T cells, in an earlier analysis. Findings of the study overall: Because they were indistinguishable, some V segments, including TRBV6-2 and TRBV6-3, were excluded.

CDR3 size: 15 residues. Trimming removed 2 bases from V and 2 bases from J; junction bases left unmatched: 3. Germline lookup yields CDR1 SGHRS and CDR2 YFSETQ. In the PCR, 60 Vbeta and 13 Jbeta primers were used. Data came from immunoSEQ multiplex PCR; TCRdb stores just in-frame clones and leaves some out. The sample consists of under 200,000 clones, roughly 73% of them appearing once. Of note for this clone: Its matching antigen is unknown.

The sample consisted of PBMCs. J is TRBJ2-1 and V is TRBV5-1; 8 bases fit TRBD1. The TCR originated in a woman aged 30 to 39 in good health and CMV-seronegative. As DNA, the CDR3 is TGCGCCAGCAGCTTCGGGGACAGGACCTACAATGAGCAGTTCTTC. Translating it yields CASSFGDRTYNEQFF.